The 11 T cell receptor beta chains given below trace back to one sample, sequenced in a study of OX40 agonist ivuxolimab in advanced cancers. The data were produced by immunoSEQ multiplex PCR, yet TCRdb's version contains in-frame clones alone and is incomplete. Counted here are fewer than 45,000 clones, approximately 85% occurring once; the ten biggest clones make up around 17%. This material consisted of CD4+ or CD8+ T cells sorted from blood, taken in a trial of the OX40 agonist ivuxolimab. These receptors were taken from an adult with an advanced solid tumor such as melanoma, head and neck, liver or kidney cancer.

The V and J genes are TRBV19 and TRBJ2-2; D not resolved. This CDR3 has 12 residues. Trimming stripped 6 bases from V and 6 bases from J, with 8 bases between. CDR1 is LNHDA, CDR2 SQIVND, per germline (reference sequence). CDR3 sequence reads: CASRFGSGELFF. CDR3 in DNA: TGTGCCAGTAGATTTGGGTCCGGGGAGCTGTTTTTT.

The chain recombines TRBV9 with TRBJ1-4; 7 bases align to TRBD1. Germline CDR1 SGDLS, CDR2 YYNGEE. With 0 bases clipped from V and 3 bases from J, the junction kept 2 bases outside the gene matches. This CDR3 is built from 15 residues. CDR3 amino acids: CASSVGGGPNEKLFF. In DNA, the CDR3 is TGTGCCAGCAGCGTAGGAGGGGGCCCTAATGAAAAACTGTTTTTT.

The chain links TRBV4-3 to TRBJ1-2; 7 nucleotides align to TRBD1. The germline gives CDR1 LGHNA, CDR2 YSLEER. The CDR3 is made up of 15 amino acids. V lost 4 bases and J lost 6; bases outside the gene matches: 11. The CDR3 spells CASSPSYRGVDGYTF. DNA of the CDR3: TGCGCCAGCAGCCCTAGTTACAGGGGAGTGGATGGCTACACCTTC.

The chain links TRBV19 to TRBJ1-1; unclear D gene. Per germline, CDR1 LNHDA and CDR2 SQIVND (reference sequence). The CDR3 is made up of 14 amino acids. V gave up 5 bases and J gave up 1 base, with 11 bases separating them. The CDR3 sequence: CASSFSHPNTEAFF. In DNA form, the CDR3 reads TGTGCCAGTAGTTTCTCACACCCGAACACTGAAGCTTTCTTT.

The J gene is TRBJ1-2, the V gene TRBV10-3; the D is unclear. Trimming shortened V by 10 bases and J by 0 bases, and 9 bases separated the two germline ends. In germline, CDR1 is ENHRY, CDR2 SYGVKD. CDR3 length: 12 residues. Written as DNA, the CDR3 is TGTGCCACCCTAGGGTCTAACTATGGCTACACCTTC. Translating gives CATLGSNYGYTF.

This chain uses TRBV19 with TRBJ1-5; D might be TRBD1 (5 bases). V gave up 6 bases and J gave up 7 bases, with 22 bases separating them. Looked up from germline, CDR1 is LNHDA and CDR2 is SQIVND (reference sequence). This CDR3 contains 16 residues. DNA for the CDR3: TGTGCCAGTAGCGAGTTAACACGGAGGGGTGAACAGCCCCAGCATTTT. Translation gives CASSELTRRGEQPQHF.

The chain employs TRBV19 and TRBJ1-4; tentatively, D is TRBD1 (5 bases). The CDR3 has 15 residues. Trimming left V 4 bases short and J 5 bases short, with 14 bases between. Germline CDR1 reads LNHDA; CDR2 reads SQIVND (reference sequence). In DNA form, the CDR3 reads TGTGCCAGTAGTACCTACGGGACGGAAAATGAAAAACTGTTTTTT. It is translated as CASSTYGTENEKLFF. Full variable domain (rest looked up from reference TRBV19 and TRBJ1-4): DGGITQSPKYLFRKEGQNVTLSCEQNLNHDAMYWYRQDPGQGLRLIYYSQIVNDFQKGDIAEGYSVSREKKESFPLTVTSAQKNPTAFYLCASSTYGTENEKLFFGSGTQLSVL.

The V call is TRBV7-9, the J call TRBJ1-1; TRBD1 might be the D (6 bases). The V end lost 1 base, the J end lost 5 bases, and 11 bases lay between the germline ends. CDR1 is SEHNR and CDR2 is FQNEAQ in the germline V gene (reference sequence). CDR3 size: 14 residues. The CDR3, as DNA: TGTGCCAGCAGCTTAGTTCGGGACAAAACTGAAGCTTTCTTT. Translating it yields CASSLVRDKTEAFF.

V gene TRBV11-3 combines with J gene TRBJ2-3; D is perhaps TRBD1 or TRBD2 (6 bases each). The CDR3 sequence is 15 residues long. Germline CDR1 is SGHNT and CDR2 is YENEEA. V lost 5 bases and J 3 bases, leaving 15 bases between the germline ends. The CDR3 DNA sequence: TGTGCCAGCAGCCCGCGGGACAAACTTACAGATACGCAGTATTTT. This codes for CASSPRDKLTDTQYF.

The chain carries TRBV29-1 and TRBJ2-7; 8 nucleotides agree with TRBD2. CDR3 length: 13 amino acids. Germline V gives CDR1 SQVTM, CDR2 ANQGSEA. Germline trimming cut 7 bases from V and 10 bases from J; bases unmatched to any gene: 15. CDR3 nucleotide sequence: TGCAGCGCCGAACGGGGACTAGGAGACGGCCAGTACTTC. This sequence encodes CSAERGLGDGQYF.

The sample holds a few counts of this clone. The rearrangement links TRBV11-3 to TRBJ1-1; D is uncertain. This CDR3 has 13 residues. Germline lookup yields CDR1 SGHNT and CDR2 YENEEA. Trimming cost V 4 bases and J 9 bases, with 15 bases left between them. The CDR3 DNA is TGTGCCAGCAGCTCCCGAGACTCGCGTCAAGCTTTCTTT. This codes for CASSSRDSRQAFF.